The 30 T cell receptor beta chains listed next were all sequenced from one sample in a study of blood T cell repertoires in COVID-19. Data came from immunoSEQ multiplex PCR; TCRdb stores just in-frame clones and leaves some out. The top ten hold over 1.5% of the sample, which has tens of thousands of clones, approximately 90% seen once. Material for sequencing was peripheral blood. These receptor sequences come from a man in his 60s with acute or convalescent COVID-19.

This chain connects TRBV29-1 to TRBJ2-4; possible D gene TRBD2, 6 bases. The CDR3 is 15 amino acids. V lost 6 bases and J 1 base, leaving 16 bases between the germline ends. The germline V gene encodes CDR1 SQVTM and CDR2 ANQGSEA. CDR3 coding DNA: TGCAGCGTCCTCACGGAGGGGTTTGCCAAAAACATTCAGTACTTC. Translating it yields CSVLTEGFAKNIQYF.

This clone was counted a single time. CDR3 region: CASKISGAVTDTQYF. The CDR3 DNA is TGTGCCAGCAAAATTAGCGGGGCAGTCACAGATACGCAGTATTTT. The V and J genes are TRBV6-5 and TRBJ2-3, with 8 bases lining up with TRBD2. The J segment lost 2 bases and the V segment lost 7 bases, leaving 8 bases of the junction unmatched. CDR3 length: 15 amino acids. Germline loops: CDR1 MNHEY, CDR2 SVGAGI.

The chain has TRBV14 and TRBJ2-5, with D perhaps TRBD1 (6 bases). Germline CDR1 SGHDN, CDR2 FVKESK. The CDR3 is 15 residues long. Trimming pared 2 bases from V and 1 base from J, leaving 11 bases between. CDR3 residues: CASSQHGRGQETQYF. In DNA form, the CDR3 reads TGTGCCAGCAGCCAACACGGCAGGGGCCAAGAGACCCAGTACTTC.

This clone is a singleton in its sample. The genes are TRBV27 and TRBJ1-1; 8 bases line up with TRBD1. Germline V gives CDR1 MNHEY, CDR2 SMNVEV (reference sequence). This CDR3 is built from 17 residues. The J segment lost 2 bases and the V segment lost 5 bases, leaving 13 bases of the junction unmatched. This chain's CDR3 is CASSRLTGVTLNTEAFF. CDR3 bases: TGTGCCAGCAGTCGGTTGACAGGGGTTACCCTAAACACTGAAGCTTTCTTT.

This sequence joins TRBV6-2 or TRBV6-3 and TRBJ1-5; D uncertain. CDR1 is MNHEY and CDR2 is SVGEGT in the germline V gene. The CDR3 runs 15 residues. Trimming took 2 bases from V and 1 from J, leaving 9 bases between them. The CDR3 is CASSYRMESNQPQHF. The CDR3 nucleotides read TGTGCCAGCAGTTACCGGATGGAGAGCAATCAGCCCCAGCATTTT.

As DNA, the CDR3 is TGTGCCAGCAGCCCCTTGAACACTGAAGCTTTCTTT. This codes for CASSPLNTEAFF. The chain has TRBV7-8 and TRBJ1-1; D is undetermined. V shed 5 bases and J shed 0 bases, with 4 bases lying between them. Germline assignment: CDR1 SGHVS and CDR2 FQNEAQ. The CDR3 is made up of 12 amino acids.

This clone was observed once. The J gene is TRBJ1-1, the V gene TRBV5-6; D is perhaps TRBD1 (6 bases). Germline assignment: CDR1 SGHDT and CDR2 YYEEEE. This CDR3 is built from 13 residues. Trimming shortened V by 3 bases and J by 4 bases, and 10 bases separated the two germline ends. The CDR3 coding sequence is TGTGCCAGCAGCTACCAGGGGCCCACTGAAGCTTTCTTT. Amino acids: CASSYQGPTEAFF. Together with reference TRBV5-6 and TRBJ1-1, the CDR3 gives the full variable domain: DAGVTQSPTHLIKTRGQQVTLRCSPKSGHDTVSWYQQALGQGPQFIFQYYEEEERQRGNFPDRFSGHQFPNYSSELNVNALLLGDSALYLCASSYQGPTEAFFGQGTRLTVV.

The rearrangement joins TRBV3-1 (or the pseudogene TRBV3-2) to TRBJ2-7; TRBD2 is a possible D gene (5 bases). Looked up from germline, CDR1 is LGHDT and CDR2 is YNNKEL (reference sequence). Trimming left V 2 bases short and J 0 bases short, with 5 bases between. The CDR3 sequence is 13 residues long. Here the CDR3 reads CASSQSGSYEQYF. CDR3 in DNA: TGTGCCAGCAGCCAAAGCGGCTCCTACGAGCAGTACTTC.

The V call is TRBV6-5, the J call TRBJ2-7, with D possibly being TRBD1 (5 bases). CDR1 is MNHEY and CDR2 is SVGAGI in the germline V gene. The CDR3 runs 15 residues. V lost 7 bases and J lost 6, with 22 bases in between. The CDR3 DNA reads TGTGCCAGCATGGCGGACAACATCATGGGGCGCGAGCAGTACTTC. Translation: CASMADNIMGREQYF.

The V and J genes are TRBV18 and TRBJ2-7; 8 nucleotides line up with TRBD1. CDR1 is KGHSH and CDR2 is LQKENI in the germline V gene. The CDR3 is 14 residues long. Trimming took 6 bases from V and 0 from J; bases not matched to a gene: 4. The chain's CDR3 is CASSPGQASYEQYF. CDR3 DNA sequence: TGTGCCAGCTCCCCGGGACAGGCCTCCTACGAGCAGTACTTC. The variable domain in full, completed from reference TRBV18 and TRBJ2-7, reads NAGVMQNPRHLVRRRGQEARLRCSPMKGHSHVYWYRQLPEEGLKFMVYLQKENIIDESGMPKERFSAEFPKEGPSILRIQQVVRGDSAAYFCASSPGQASYEQYFGPGTRLTVT.

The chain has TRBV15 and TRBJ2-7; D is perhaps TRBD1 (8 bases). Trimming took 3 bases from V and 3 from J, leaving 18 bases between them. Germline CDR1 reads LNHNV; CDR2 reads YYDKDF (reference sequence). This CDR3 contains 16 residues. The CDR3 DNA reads TGTGCCACCAGCAGCAGGGGGCCGGGGGGCAACTACGAGCAGTACTTC. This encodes CATSSRGPGGNYEQYF.

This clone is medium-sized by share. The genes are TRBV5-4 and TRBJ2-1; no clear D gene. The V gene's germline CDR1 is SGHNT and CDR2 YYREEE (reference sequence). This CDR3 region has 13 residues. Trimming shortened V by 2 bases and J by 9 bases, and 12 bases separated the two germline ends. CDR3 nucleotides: TGTGCCAGCAGCTTCCCCGAGGCACGTGAGCAGTTCTTC. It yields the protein CASSFPEAREQFF.

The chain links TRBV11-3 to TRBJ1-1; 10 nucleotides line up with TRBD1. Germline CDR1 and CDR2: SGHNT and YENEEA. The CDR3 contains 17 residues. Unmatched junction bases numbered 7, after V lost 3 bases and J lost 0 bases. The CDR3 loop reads CASSFEGQGIMNTEAFF. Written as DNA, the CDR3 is TGTGCCAGCAGCTTCGAGGGACAGGGGATAATGAACACTGAAGCTTTCTTT.

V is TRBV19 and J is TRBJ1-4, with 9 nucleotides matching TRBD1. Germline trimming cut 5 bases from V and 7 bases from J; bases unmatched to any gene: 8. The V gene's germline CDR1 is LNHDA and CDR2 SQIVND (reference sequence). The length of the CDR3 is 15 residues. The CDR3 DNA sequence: TGTGCCAGTAGTTTGAACAGGGGGCCTAGTGAAAAACTGTTTTTT. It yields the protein CASSLNRGPSEKLFF. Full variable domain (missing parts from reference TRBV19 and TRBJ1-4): DGGITQSPKYLFRKEGQNVTLSCEQNLNHDAMYWYRQDPGQGLRLIYYSQIVNDFQKGDIAEGYSVSREKKESFPLTVTSAQKNPTAFYLCASSLNRGPSEKLFFGSGTQLSVL.

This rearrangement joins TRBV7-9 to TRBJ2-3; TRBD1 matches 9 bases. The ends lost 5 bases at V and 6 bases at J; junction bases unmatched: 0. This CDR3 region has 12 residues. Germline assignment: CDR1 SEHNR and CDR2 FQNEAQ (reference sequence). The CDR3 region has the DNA TGTGCCAGCAGCGGGACAGGGGATACGCAGTATTTT. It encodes CASSGTGDTQYF.

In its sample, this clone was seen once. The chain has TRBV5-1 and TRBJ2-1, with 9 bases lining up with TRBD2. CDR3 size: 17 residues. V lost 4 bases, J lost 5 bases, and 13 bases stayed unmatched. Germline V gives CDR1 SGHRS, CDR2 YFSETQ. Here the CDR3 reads CASSPLAGGVPDNEQFF. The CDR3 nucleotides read TGCGCCAGCAGCCCTCTTGCGGGAGGGGTACCGGACAATGAGCAGTTCTTC.

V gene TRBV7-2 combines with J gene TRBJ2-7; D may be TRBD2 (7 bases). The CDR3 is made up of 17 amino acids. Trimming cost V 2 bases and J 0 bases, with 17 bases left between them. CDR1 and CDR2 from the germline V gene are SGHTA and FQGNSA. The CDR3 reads CASSLRRGAGSSYEQYF. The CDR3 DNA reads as TGTGCCAGCAGCTTACGACGGGGGGCCGGAAGCTCCTACGAGCAGTACTTC.

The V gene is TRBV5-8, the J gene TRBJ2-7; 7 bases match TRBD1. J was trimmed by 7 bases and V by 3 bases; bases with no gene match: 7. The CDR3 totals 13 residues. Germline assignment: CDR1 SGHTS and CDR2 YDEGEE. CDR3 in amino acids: CASSSYRGLEQYF. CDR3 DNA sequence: TGTGCCAGCAGCTCCTACAGGGGCTTGGAGCAGTACTTC.

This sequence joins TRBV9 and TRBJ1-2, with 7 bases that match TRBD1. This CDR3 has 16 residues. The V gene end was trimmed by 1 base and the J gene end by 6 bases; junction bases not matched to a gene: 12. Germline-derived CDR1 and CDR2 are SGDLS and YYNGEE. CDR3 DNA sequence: TGTGCCAGCAGCGTATTTGGGGTGACAGGGACGGATGGCTACACCTTC. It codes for CASSVFGVTGTDGYTF.

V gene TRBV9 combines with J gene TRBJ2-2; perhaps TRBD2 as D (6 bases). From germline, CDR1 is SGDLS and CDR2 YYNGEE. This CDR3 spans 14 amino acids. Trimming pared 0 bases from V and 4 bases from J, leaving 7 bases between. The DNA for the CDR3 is TGTGCCAGCAGCGTAGGCGGGGTCACCGGGGAGCTGTTTTTT. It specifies CASSVGGVTGELFF.

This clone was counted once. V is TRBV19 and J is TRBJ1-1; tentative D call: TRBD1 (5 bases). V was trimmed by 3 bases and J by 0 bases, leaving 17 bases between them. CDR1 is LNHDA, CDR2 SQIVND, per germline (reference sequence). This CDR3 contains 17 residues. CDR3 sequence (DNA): TGTGCCAGTAGTATCGGGCAGGCGGAGGGACTGAACACTGAAGCTTTCTTT. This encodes CASSIGQAEGLNTEAFF.

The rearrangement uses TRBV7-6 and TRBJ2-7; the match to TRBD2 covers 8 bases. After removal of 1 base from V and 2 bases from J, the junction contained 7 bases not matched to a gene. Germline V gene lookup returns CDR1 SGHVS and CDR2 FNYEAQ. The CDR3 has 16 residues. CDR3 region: CASSLGWAGGPYEQYF. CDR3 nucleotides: TGTGCCAGCAGCTTAGGCTGGGCGGGGGGACCCTACGAGCAGTACTTC.

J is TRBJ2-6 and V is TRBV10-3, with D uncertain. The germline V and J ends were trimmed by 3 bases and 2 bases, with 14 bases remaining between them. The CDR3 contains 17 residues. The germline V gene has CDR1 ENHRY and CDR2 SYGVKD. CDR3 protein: CAISEALSLPGANVLTF. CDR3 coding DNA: TGTGCCATCAGTGAAGCGCTCTCCCTACCTGGGGCCAACGTCCTGACTTTC.

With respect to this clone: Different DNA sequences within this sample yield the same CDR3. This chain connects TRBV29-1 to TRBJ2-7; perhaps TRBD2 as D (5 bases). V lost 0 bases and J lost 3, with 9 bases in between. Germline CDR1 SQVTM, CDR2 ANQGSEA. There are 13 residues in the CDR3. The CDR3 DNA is TGCAGCGTTGAAGATGAGGGCAGCTACGAGCAGTACTTC. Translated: CSVEDEGSYEQYF.

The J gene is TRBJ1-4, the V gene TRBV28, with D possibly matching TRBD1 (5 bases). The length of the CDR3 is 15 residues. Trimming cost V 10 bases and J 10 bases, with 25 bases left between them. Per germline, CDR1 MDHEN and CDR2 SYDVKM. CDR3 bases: TGTGCCACCCTTATACGACAGCTTCAAATGCGAAAACTGTTTTTT. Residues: CATLIRQLQMRKLFF. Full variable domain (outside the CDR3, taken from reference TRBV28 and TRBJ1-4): DVKVTQSSRYLVKRTGEKVFLECVQDMDHENMFWYRQDPGLGLRLIYFSYDVKMKEKGDIPEGYSVSREKKERFSLILESASTNQTSMYLCATLIRQLQMRKLFFGSGTQLSVL.

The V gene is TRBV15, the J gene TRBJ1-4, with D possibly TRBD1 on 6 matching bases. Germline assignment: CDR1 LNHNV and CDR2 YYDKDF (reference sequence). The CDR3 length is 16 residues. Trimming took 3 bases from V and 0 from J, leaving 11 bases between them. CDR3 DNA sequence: TGTGCCACCAGCAGGTCTGCAGGGGCAACTAATGAAAAACTGTTTTTT. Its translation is CATSRSAGATNEKLFF.

Here the CDR3 DNA reads TGTGCCATCAGTGAGCGGGGAGGGGACACTGAAGCTTTCTTT. It yields the protein CAISERGGDTEAFF. The J gene is TRBJ1-1, the V gene TRBV10-3, with a tentative D call TRBD1 (5 bases). The CDR3 is 14 amino acids. CDR1 and CDR2 from the germline V gene are ENHRY and SYGVKD. Between the trimmed V and J ends, which lost 2 bases and 3 bases, there was a span of 10 bases.

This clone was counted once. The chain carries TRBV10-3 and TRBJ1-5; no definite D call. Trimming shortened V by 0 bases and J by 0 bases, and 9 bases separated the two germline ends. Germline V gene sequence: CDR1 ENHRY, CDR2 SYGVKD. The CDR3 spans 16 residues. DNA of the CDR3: TGTGCCATCAGTGAGTCGGGAGGAAATAGCAATCAGCCCCAGCATTTT. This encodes CAISESGGNSNQPQHF.

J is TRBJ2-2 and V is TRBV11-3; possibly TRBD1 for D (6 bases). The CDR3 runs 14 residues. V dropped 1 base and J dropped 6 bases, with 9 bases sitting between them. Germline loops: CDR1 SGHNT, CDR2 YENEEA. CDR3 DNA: TGTGCCAGCAGCTTAGTCAGGGGCCCCGGGGAGCTGTTTTTT. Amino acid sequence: CASSLVRGPGELFF.

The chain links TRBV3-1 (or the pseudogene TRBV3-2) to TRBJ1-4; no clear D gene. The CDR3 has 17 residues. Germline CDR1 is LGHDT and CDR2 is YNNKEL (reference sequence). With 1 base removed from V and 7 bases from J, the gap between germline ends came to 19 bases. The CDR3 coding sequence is TGTGCCAGCAGCCAAGCCGAACTCTCCCGCGGGGTTGAAAAACTGTTTTTT. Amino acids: CASSQAELSRGVEKLFF.